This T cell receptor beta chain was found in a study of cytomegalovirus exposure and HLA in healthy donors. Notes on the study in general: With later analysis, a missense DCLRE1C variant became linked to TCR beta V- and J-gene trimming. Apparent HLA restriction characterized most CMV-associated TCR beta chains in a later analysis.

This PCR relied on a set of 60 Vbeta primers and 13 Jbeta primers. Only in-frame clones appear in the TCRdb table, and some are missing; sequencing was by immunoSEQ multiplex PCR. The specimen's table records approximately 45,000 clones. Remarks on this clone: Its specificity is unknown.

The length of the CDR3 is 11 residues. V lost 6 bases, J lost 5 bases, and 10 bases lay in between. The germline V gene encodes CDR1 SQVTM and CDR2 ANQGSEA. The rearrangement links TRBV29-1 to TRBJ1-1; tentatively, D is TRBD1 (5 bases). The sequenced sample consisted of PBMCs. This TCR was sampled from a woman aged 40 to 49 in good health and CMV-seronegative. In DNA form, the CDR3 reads TGCAGCGTACACAGGAAAACTGAAGCTTTCTTT. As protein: CSVHRKTEAFF.